Listed here are 24 T cell receptor beta chains from one sample, sequenced in a study of regulatory T cells in long-lasting Graves disease. Building the TCR beta libraries relied on iRepertoire HTBI primers, and CDR3 regions underwent Arm-PCR. TCRdb reprocessed the multiplex PCR reads via MiXCR and lists one record per CDR3 protein. The sample gives more than 450,000 distinct CDR3 sequences, around 12% of which show up once; roughly 8.9% is in the top ten. Time point: newly diagnosed GD, antithyroid drugs for less than 3 months. The authors made the TCR library using RNA they extracted from PBMCs. This sample was also put to use in a study of T cells in Graves' hyperthyroidism and ophthalmopathy.

The sequencing used peripheral blood mononuclear cells (PBMCs), collected at new diagnosis, from a patient treated with antithyroid drugs. These receptors all stem from a woman younger than 45 with Graves disease.

This clonotype was observed at least ten times. The chain couples TRBV12-3 or TRBV12-4 to TRBJ2-1; 7 positions match TRBD1. The V and J ends lost 7 bases and 1 base, in that order; junction bases with no gene match: 4. CDR3 size: 14 residues. The CDR3 DNA reads TGTGCCAGCAACGAGGGACAGTCCTACAATGAGCAGTTCTTC. Translation: CASNEGQSYNEQFF.

This clonotype was detected only a few times. A read error is likely, as this CDR3 ends without the conserved phenylalanine or tryptophan. V usage is TRBV4-3 and J usage is TRBJ1-1; D is undetermined. V was clipped by 0 bases and J by 3 bases, with 11 bases between them. The CDR3 is 15 residues long. Germline-derived CDR1 and CDR2 are LGHNA and YSLEER. The CDR3 DNA reads as TGCGCCAGCAGCCAAGACCCACTGTCGTACACTGAAGCTTTCCTT. It is translated as CASSQDPLSYTEAFL.

This clonotype was picked up many times. The chain is built from TRBV24-1 and TRBJ2-1, with 9 bases identical to TRBD1. This CDR3 region has 15 residues. J was trimmed by 4 bases and V by 4 bases; bases with no gene match: 4. From germline, CDR1 is KGHDR and CDR2 SFDVKD. CDR3 in amino acids: CATSEGDRVYNEQFF. In DNA, the CDR3 is TGTGCCACCAGTGAAGGGGACAGGGTTTACAATGAGCAGTTCTTC.

This clonotype showed up just a few times. The rearrangement uses TRBV28 and TRBJ1-6; the D gene is possibly TRBD1 (5 bases). V lost 7 bases to trimming and J lost 11 bases, with 12 bases between them. This CDR3 comprises 12 residues. Germline V gene data show CDR1 as MDHEN and CDR2 as SYDVKM. CDR3 protein: CASTGTTTPLHF. CDR3 nucleotide sequence: TGTGCCAGCACCGGGACTACAACACCCCTCCACTTT.

This clonotype showed up many times. V and J are TRBV7-8 and TRBJ2-5; 11 nucleotides agree with TRBD2. V lost 4 bases and J lost 7; bases outside the gene matches: 17. This CDR3 has 18 amino acids. CDR1 is SGHVS and CDR2 is FQNEAQ in the germline V gene. CDR3 amino acids: CASSSLRTSGRRGGTQYF. CDR3 DNA sequence: TGTGCCAGCAGCTCACTTCGGACTAGCGGGCGGAGGGGAGGGACCCAGTACTTC.

To note about this clonotype: Germline is not matched at one junction end, which may reflect a read error. The chain is built from TRBV11-3 and TRBJ2-2, with TRBD2 matching 12 bases. CDR1 is SGHNT and CDR2 is YENEEA in the germline V gene. This CDR3 has 17 residues. CDR3 residues: CASSLAPTSGSPGELLF. In nucleotides, the CDR3 is TGTGCCAGCAGCTTAGCCCCGACTAGCGGGAGCCCCGGGGAGCTGCTTTTT. Drawing the rest from reference TRBV11-3 and TRBJ2-2, the complete variable domain is EAGVVQSPRYKIIEKKQPVAFWCNPISGHNTLYWYLQNLGQGPELLIRYENEEAVDDSQLPKDRFSAERLKGVDSTLKIQPAELGDSAVYLCASSLAPTSGSPGELLFGEGSRLTVL.

This clonotype was seen ten or more times. V is TRBV3-1 and J is TRBJ1-1; D gene ambiguous. This CDR3 region has 15 residues. Per the germline V gene, CDR1 is LGHDT and CDR2 is YNNKEL (reference sequence). Trimming stripped 0 bases from V and 1 base from J, with 9 bases between. The CDR3 region has the DNA TGTGCCAGCAGCCAAGAAGGAGGATGGAACACTGAAGCTTTCTTT. As protein: CASSQEGGWNTEAFF.

This clonotype was seen repeatedly, ten times or more. The chain is built from TRBV10-3 and TRBJ2-7, with 7 bases aligning to TRBD1. CDR1 is ENHRY, CDR2 SYGVKD, per germline. J lost 2 bases, V lost 9 bases, and 13 bases had no gene match. This CDR3 has 15 residues. The CDR3 here is CAMKDPGQRAYEQYF. For the CDR3, the DNA is TGTGCCATGAAAGACCCGGGACAGAGAGCCTACGAGCAGTACTTC.

In regard to this clonotype: The likely explanation is a read error, given a far larger clone one base away. This rearrangement joins TRBV10-3 to TRBJ2-4; 15 bases fit TRBD2. This CDR3 has 14 residues. J was trimmed by 13 bases and V by 8 bases; bases with no gene match: 9. Germline V CDR1 and CDR2: ENHRY, SYGVKD. CDR3 DNA: TGTGCCATCGGTGGACTAGCGGGGGGGGATGAGCAGTACTTC. This sequence encodes CAIGGLAGGDEQYF.

The table lists this clonotype with a few counts. The V gene is TRBV19, the J gene TRBJ2-7, with 9 bases that match TRBD1. Germline assignment: CDR1 LNHDA and CDR2 SQIVND (reference sequence). The CDR3 extends over 15 amino acids. Losses at the gene ends were 5 bases for V and 2 bases for J; bases not matched to a gene: 7. DNA of the CDR3: TGTGCCAGTAGTTCCGGGGGGACAGGGACCTACGAGCAGTACTTC. This codes for CASSSGGTGTYEQYF.

The chain combines TRBV18 with TRBJ2-1; tentatively, D is TRBD1 (5 bases). With 3 bases removed from V and 3 bases from J, the gap between germline ends came to 12 bases. Per the germline V gene, CDR1 is KGHSH and CDR2 is LQKENI. The CDR3 loop spans 15 amino acids. For the CDR3, the DNA is TGTGCCAGCTCACCTGTGCAGGGCAACTACAATGAGCAGTTCTTC. Its translation is CASSPVQGNYNEQFF.

This clonotype has at least ten counts. The chain links TRBV2 to TRBJ2-1; 10 bases fit TRBD2. The CDR3 spans 14 residues. In germline, CDR1 is SNHLY, CDR2 FYNNEI. After removal of 5 bases from V and 9 bases from J, the junction contained 7 bases not matched to a gene. CDR3 sequence (DNA): TGTGCCAGCAGTCTTCTAGCGGGAGAGGTTGAGCAGTTCTTC. Its protein is CASSLLAGEVEQFF. Together with reference TRBV2 and TRBJ2-1, the CDR3 gives the full variable domain: EPEVTQTPSHQVTQMGQEVILRCVPISNHLYFYWYRQILGQKVEFLVSFYNNEISEKSEIFDDQFSVERPDGSNFTLKIRSTKLEDSAMYFCASSLLAGEVEQFFGPGTRLTVL.

The chain is built from TRBV6-6 and TRBJ2-1; D tentatively fits TRBD1 or TRBD2 (5 bases each). The CDR3 runs to 15 residues. Trimming shortened V by 0 bases and J by 5 bases, and 11 bases separated the two germline ends. The germline V gene encodes CDR1 MNHNY and CDR2 SVGAGI (reference sequence). The CDR3: CASSYSGTINNEQFF. The CDR3 nucleotides read TGTGCCAGCAGTTACTCAGGGACGATCAACAATGAGCAGTTCTTC.

This clonotype was counted between two and nine times. The rearrangement uses TRBV4-1 and TRBJ2-6; D call uncertain. The CDR3 totals 15 residues. V shed 4 bases and J shed 4 bases, with 11 bases lying between them. Germline CDR1 and CDR2: MGHRA and YSYEKL. The chain's CDR3 is CASSLSLRGANVLTF. The CDR3 DNA reads TGCGCCAGCAGCCTGTCCTTGCGGGGGGCCAACGTCCTGACTTTC.

The chain has TRBV4-1 and TRBJ2-7; D might be TRBD2 (5 bases). Per the germline V gene, CDR1 is MGHRA and CDR2 is YSYEKL. CDR3 length: 14 amino acids. The ends were cut back, 7 bases at V and 6 bases at J, with 19 bases in the middle. CDR3 residues: CASNLAPSAGEQYF. For the CDR3, the DNA is TGCGCCAGCAATCTCGCTCCAAGCGCGGGCGAGCAGTACTTC.

This clonotype was detected ten times or more. The chain uses TRBV6-5 and TRBJ1-1; 9 bases fit TRBD1. This CDR3 is 14 amino acids long. The V segment lost 2 bases and the J segment 4 bases; nucleotides outside the gene matches: 2. In germline, CDR1 is MNHEY, CDR2 SVGAGI. CDR3 sequence reads: CASSYTTGGTEAFF. As DNA, the CDR3 is TGTGCCAGCAGTTACACGACAGGGGGCACTGAAGCTTTCTTT.

The chain employs TRBV28 and TRBJ2-2; D perhaps matches TRBD1 (5 bases). Germline CDR1 is MDHEN and CDR2 is SYDVKM. CDR3 size: 18 residues. Deletions cut 9 bases from V and 0 bases from J, with 23 bases between. CDR3 loop: CASRSQTDSFANTGELFF. The CDR3 DNA reads TGTGCCAGTAGATCCCAAACAGACAGTTTCGCGAACACCGGGGAGCTGTTTTTT.

The table lists this clonotype with a few counts. CDR3 in DNA: TGCGCCAGCAGCTTGGCGGGAGTGGGTAACACCGGGGAGCTGTTTTTT. Translated, it gives CASSLAGVGNTGELFF. V gene TRBV5-1 combines with J gene TRBJ2-2; a weak D match, TRBD2 (6 bases). Looked up from germline, CDR1 is SGHRS and CDR2 is YFSETQ. The CDR3 consists of 16 residues. The V gene lost 0 bases and the J gene lost 2 bases, with 11 bases spanning the gap. Drawing the rest from reference TRBV5-1 and TRBJ2-2, the complete variable domain is KAGVTQTPRYLIKTRGQQVTLSCSPISGHRSVSWYQQTPGQGLQFLFEYFSETQRNKGNFPGRFSGRQFSNSRSEMNVSTLELGDSALYLCASSLAGVGNTGELFFGEGSRLTVL.

Note on this clonotype: A far larger clone is off by one base, so a read error is likely. J is TRBJ2-7 and V is TRBV20-1, with TRBD2 matching 9 bases. The CDR3 spans 17 residues. Germline-derived CDR1 and CDR2 are DFQATT and SNEGSKA (reference sequence). V was pared by 3 bases and J by 7 bases, with 19 bases of the junction left unmatched. The CDR3 reads CSASFALIGTSFNEQYF. Here the CDR3 DNA reads TGCAGTGCTAGTTTTGCCCTGATTGGGACTAGCTTCAATGAGCAGTACTTC.

This clonotype was counted ten times or more. The V and J genes are TRBV12-3 or TRBV12-4 and TRBJ1-4; D might be TRBD1 (5 bases). Between the trimmed V and J ends, which lost 6 bases and 8 bases, there was a span of 16 bases. The CDR3 runs 14 residues. The CDR3 DNA reads TGTGCCAGCAGCAGGGACGGGGGTAGGGAAAAACTGTTTTTT. Protein: CASSRDGGREKLFF.

This clonotype appeared a few times. CDR3 residues: CASSLAPGGGYTF. DNA of the CDR3: TGTGCCAGCAGCTTAGCCCCCGGGGGGGGCTACACCTTC. The gene calls are TRBV7-6 and TRBJ1-2; maybe TRBD1 (5 bases). The CDR3 is 13 amino acids. Germline-derived CDR1 and CDR2 are SGHVS and FNYEAQ. Trimming removed 0 bases at V and 8 bases at J, with 10 bases between. The whole variable domain, filled in from reference TRBV7-6 and TRBJ1-2, reads GAGVSQSPRYKVTKRGQDVALRCDPISGHVSLYWYRQALGQGPEFLTYFNYEAQQDKSGLPNDRFSAERPEGSISTLTIQRTEQRDSAMYRCASSLAPGGGYTFGSGTRLTVV.

This clonotype was counted at least ten times. The CDR3: CASSFRRDEKLFF. The CDR3 DNA reads TGTGCCAGCAGCTTTCGACGGGATGAAAAACTGTTTTTT. This chain links TRBV3-1 with TRBJ1-4, with D unclear. This CDR3 contains 13 residues. Germline assignment: CDR1 LGHDT and CDR2 YNNKEL (reference sequence). Deletions cut 5 bases from V and 6 bases from J, with 10 bases between.

This clonotype has a count of ten or more. The rearrangement joins TRBV25-1 to TRBJ2-7; 12 bases agree with TRBD2. CDR3 size: 15 residues. Trimming cost V 6 bases and J 6 bases; bases outside gene matches: 9. In germline, CDR1 is MGHDK, CDR2 SYGVNS. The CDR3 sequence: CASSASGGGRGEQYF. The CDR3 coding sequence is TGTGCCAGCAGCGCTAGCGGGGGGGGGAGGGGCGAGCAGTACTTC.

This clonotype has a count of ten or more. The chain employs TRBV11-2 and TRBJ2-5; no clear D. The CDR3 is 15 residues long. Germline values: CDR1 SGHAT, CDR2 FQNNGV. V gave up 6 bases and J gave up 5 bases, with 19 bases separating them. CDR3 sequence reads: CASSPRHILEETQYF. The CDR3 coding sequence is TGTGCCAGCAGTCCGAGACACATCCTTGAGGAGACCCAGTACTTC.